Presented here are 9 T cell receptor beta chains from one specimen sequenced in a study of identifying expanded T cells in peripheral blood. Assay: immunoSEQ multiplex PCR; the TCRdb copy retains only in-frame clones and omits some. The sample holds some 70,000 clones, 90% seen once. Sequenced input: blood. These receptor sequences come from a person aged 18 to 75 in good health.

The chain joins TRBV6-5 to TRBJ2-2, with D hard to call. The CDR3 totals 13 residues. V was trimmed by 2 bases and J by 9 bases, leaving 10 bases between them. CDR1 and CDR2 from the germline V gene are MNHEY and SVGAGI. The CDR3: CASSYTVHRELFF. The CDR3 coding sequence is TGTGCCAGCAGTTACACCGTCCACCGGGAGCTGTTTTTT.

This clone was detected only once. The chain employs TRBV25-1 and TRBJ2-3; a possible D gene is TRBD1 (5 bases). CDR1 MGHDK and CDR2 SYGVNS come from the germline V gene. The CDR3 contains 17 residues. Trimming stripped 1 base from V and 5 bases from J, with 19 bases between. CDR3 amino acids: CASSESVGYGQGDTQYF. The CDR3 DNA reads TGTGCCAGCAGTGAATCGGTCGGGTACGGGCAGGGAGATACGCAGTATTTT.

The chain couples TRBV25-1 to TRBJ2-6; 7 nucleotides align to TRBD1. The V gene's germline CDR1 is MGHDK and CDR2 SYGVNS. Trimming cost V 3 bases and J 4 bases; bases outside gene matches: 6. This CDR3 is built from 16 residues. DNA for the CDR3: TGTGCCAGCAGTGATACAGGGGTCTCCGGGGCCAACGTCCTGACTTTC. Residues: CASSDTGVSGANVLTF.

The sample holds a few counts of this clone. Other DNA variants within this sample encode the same CDR3. This chain links TRBV11-2 with TRBJ2-1, with D possibly matching TRBD2 (5 bases). The CDR3 totals 14 residues. Per the germline V gene, CDR1 is SGHAT and CDR2 is FQNNGV. V lost 0 bases, J lost 6 bases, and 9 bases lay in between. The CDR3 region has the DNA TGTGCCAGCAGCTTAGACGGTCTAGCCAATGAGCAGTTCTTC. Translation gives CASSLDGLANEQFF.

The chain combines TRBV2 with TRBJ2-2; 9 bases fit TRBD2. The CDR3 spans 16 residues. After removal of 5 bases from V and 3 bases from J, the junction contained 7 bases not matched to a gene. CDR1 SNHLY and CDR2 FYNNEI come from the germline V gene. The CDR3 reads CASSRSGGLYTGELFF. DNA of the CDR3: TGTGCCAGCAGTCGTAGCGGGGGCCTTTACACCGGGGAGCTGTTTTTT.

The V call is TRBV19, the J call TRBJ2-1, with 15 bases aligning to TRBD2. Germline V gene sequence: CDR1 LNHDA, CDR2 SQIVND (reference sequence). The CDR3 spans 13 residues. With 6 bases clipped from V and 15 bases from J, the junction kept 6 bases outside the gene matches. The DNA for the CDR3 is TGTGCCAGTAGCCCTGGACTAGCGGGGGGGCCGTTCTTC. Its translation is CASSPGLAGGPFF. Full variable domain (missing parts from reference TRBV19 and TRBJ2-1): DGGITQSPKYLFRKEGQNVTLSCEQNLNHDAMYWYRQDPGQGLRLIYYSQIVNDFQKGDIAEGYSVSREKKESFPLTVTSAQKNPTAFYLCASSPGLAGGPFFGPGTRLTVL.

The rearrangement joins TRBV2 to TRBJ2-4; possible D gene TRBD1, 5 bases. The CDR3 contains 11 residues. Germline values: CDR1 SNHLY, CDR2 FYNNEI. V lost 8 bases to trimming and J lost 12 bases, with 14 bases between them. In nucleotides, the CDR3 is TGTGCCAGCGGGGTACAGGCCGATCAGTACTTC. This translates into CASGVQADQYF.

The chain carries TRBV18 and TRBJ2-7; D not certain. Trimming pared 2 bases from V and 1 base from J, leaving 12 bases between. Looked up from germline, CDR1 is KGHSH and CDR2 is LQKENI. The CDR3 consists of 15 residues. CDR3 nucleotides: TGTGCCAGCTCACCAGCATCCCGAGGTTCCTACGAGCAGTACTTC. Its protein is CASSPASRGSYEQYF.

DNA for the CDR3: TGTGCCAGTAGTGGACAGGGGGCCGATACGCAGTATTTT. Translation gives CASSGQGADTQYF. The chain uses TRBV19 and TRBJ2-3; 11 bases agree with TRBD1. J gave up 6 bases and V 5 bases, and 1 base lay outside the gene matches. In germline, CDR1 is LNHDA, CDR2 SQIVND (reference sequence). The CDR3 covers 13 residues.